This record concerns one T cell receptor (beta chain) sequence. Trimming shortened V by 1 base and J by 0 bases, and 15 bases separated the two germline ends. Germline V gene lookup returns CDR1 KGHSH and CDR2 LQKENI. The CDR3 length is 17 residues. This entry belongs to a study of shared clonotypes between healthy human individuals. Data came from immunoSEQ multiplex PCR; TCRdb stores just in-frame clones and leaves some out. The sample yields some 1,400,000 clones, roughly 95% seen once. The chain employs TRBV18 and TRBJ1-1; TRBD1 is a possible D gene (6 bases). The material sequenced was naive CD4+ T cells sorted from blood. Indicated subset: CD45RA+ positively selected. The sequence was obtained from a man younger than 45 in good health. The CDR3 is CASSPRGASGVNTEAFF. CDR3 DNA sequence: TGTGCCAGCTCACCACGGGGGGCGAGTGGCGTGAACACTGAAGCTTTCTTT.